This entry features one T cell receptor (beta chain) sequence. The antigen it binds to is not known. No base quality values were provided; no much bigger clone lies one nucleotide off. Receptor libraries were prepared by the immunoSEQ multiplex PCR assay. In its TCRdb copy, this immuneACCESS table keeps in-frame sequences only and misses some clones. Where compared with another copy, unresolved V genes explain less than half of these, and the others have no known cause. Present in this sample are about 48,000 clones, approximately 85% of which were seen just once. In total, the top ten clones hold roughly 1.2% of the sample. This record comes from a study of T cell changes during pregnancy in multiple sclerosis (dated by TCRdb to the late 2010s). Concerning the study at large: Changes in the T cell repertoire over the course of pregnancy were examined in this study in women with multiple sclerosis.

V is trimmed back by 6 bases and J by 4 bases, and the junction contains 5 bases that no gene match accounts for. Measured from the cysteine to the phenylalanine, the CDR3 is 14 residues long. Only CDR3 DNA is held: 42 bases, read in frame from base 1. The germline V gene (reference sequence) specifies MNHNY as CDR1 and SVGAGI as CDR2. The sequence was collected from a female donor with multiple sclerosis, enrolled in a pregnancy study. Recombination linked TRBV6-6 to TRBJ2-2; the junction holds 7 bases that match TRBD1. The sample consisted of CD4+ T cells from peripheral blood mononuclear cells, taken in the second trimester of pregnancy. The CDR3 region has the sequence CASSRDRGTGELFF. The DNA sequence is given as TGTGCCAGCAGCAGGGACAGAGGCACCGGGGAGCTGTTTTTT.